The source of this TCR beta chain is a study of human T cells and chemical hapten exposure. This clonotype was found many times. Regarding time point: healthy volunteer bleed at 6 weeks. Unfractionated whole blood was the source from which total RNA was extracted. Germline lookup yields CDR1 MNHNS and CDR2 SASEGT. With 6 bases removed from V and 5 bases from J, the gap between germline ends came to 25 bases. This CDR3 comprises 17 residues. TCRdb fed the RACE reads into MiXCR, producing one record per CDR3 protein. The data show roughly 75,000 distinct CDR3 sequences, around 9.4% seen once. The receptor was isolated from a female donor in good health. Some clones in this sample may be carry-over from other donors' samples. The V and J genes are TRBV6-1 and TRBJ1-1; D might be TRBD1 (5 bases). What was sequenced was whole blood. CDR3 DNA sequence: TGTGCCAGCAGGCCTAACGATCGGAGGGGATGGGGAACTGAAGCTTTCTTT. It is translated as CASRPNDRRGWGTEAFF.